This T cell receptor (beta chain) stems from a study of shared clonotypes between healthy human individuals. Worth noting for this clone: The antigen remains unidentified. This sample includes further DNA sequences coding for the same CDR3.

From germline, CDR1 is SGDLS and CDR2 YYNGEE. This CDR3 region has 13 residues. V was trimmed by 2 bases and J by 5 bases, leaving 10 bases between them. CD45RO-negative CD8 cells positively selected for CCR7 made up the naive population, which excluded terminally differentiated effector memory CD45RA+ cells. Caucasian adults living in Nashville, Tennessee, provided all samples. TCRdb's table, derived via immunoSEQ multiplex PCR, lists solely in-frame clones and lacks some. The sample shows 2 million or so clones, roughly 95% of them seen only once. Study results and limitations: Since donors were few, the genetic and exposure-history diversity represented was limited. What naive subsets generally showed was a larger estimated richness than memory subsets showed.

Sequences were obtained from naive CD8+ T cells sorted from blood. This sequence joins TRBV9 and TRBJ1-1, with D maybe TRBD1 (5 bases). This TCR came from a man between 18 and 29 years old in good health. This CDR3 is CASSVGGRTEAFF. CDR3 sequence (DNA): TGTGCCAGCAGCGTTGGGGGGAGGACTGAAGCTTTCTTT.